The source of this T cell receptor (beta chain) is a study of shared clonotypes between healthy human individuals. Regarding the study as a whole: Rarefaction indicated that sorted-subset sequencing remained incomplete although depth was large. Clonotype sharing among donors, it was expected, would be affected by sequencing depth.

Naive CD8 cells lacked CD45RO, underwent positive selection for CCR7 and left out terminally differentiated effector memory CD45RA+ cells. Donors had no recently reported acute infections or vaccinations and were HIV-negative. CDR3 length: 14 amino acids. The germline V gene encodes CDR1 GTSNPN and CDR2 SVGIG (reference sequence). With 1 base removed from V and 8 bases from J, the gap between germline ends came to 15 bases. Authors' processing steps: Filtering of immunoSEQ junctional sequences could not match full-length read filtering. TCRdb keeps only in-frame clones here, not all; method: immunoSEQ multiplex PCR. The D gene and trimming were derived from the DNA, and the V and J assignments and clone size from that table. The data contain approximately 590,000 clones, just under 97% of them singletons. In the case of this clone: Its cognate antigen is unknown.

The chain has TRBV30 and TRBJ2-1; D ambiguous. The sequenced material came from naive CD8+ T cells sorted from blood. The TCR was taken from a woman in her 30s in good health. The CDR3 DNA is TGTGCCTGGAGTGACGCCTTGGCCGTGGATGAGCAGTTCTTC. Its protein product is CAWSDALAVDEQFF.